This T cell receptor (beta chain) emerged from a study of blood T cell repertoires in COVID-19. Study-wide background: Acute and convalescent COVID-19 samples came from the United States, Italy and Spain.

Authors' methods: Estimation of nucleated cell counts relied on the amplification of reference gene primers. The method was immunoSEQ multiplex PCR; TCRdb's version includes in-frame clones alone and lacks a portion of them. From that table come the V and J calls and clone size; the DNA was used to work out D and trimming. The sample holds some 160,000 clones, around 81% seen once. The CDR3 runs to 12 residues. Germline V lookup: CDR1 SGHDN, CDR2 FVKESK. V dropped 5 bases and J dropped 4 bases, with 8 bases sitting between them. This clone has only a few counts. The sample was peripheral blood. This TCR came from a woman aged 50 to 60 with acute or convalescent COVID-19. The J gene is TRBJ1-2, the V gene TRBV14; the D is unclear. In DNA form, the CDR3 reads TGTGCCAGCAGCAGAGGCAGCTATGGCTACACCTTC. Its protein product is CASSRGSYGYTF.